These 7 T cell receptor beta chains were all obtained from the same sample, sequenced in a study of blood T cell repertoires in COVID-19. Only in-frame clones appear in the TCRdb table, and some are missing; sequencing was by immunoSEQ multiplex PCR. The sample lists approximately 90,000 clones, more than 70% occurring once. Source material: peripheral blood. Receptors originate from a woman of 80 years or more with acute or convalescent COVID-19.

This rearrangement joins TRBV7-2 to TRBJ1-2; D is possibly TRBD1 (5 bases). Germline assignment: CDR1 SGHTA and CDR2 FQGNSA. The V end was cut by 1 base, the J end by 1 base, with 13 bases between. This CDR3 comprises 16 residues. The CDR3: CASSLGSAGDNYGYTF. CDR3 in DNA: TGTGCCAGCAGCTTAGGAAGCGCGGGGGATAACTATGGCTACACCTTC. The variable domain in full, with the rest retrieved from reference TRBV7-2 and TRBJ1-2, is GAGVSQSPSNKVTEKGKDVELRCDPISGHTALYWYRQSLGQGLEFLIYFQGNSAPDKSGLPSDRFSAERTGGSVSTLTIQRTQQEDSAVYLCASSLGSAGDNYGYTFGSGTRLTVV.

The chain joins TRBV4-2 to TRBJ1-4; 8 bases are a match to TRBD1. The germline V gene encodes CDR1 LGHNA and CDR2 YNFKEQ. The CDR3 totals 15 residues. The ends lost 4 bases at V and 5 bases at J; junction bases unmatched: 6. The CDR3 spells CASSLTGTGNEKLFF. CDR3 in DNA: TGTGCCAGCAGCCTTACCGGGACAGGAAATGAAAAACTGTTTTTT.

DNA for the CDR3: TGTGCCAGCACCCTCAGGGTTTCCTCGAGCTCCTATAATTCACCCCTCCACTTT. Protein sequence: CASTLRVSSSSYNSPLHF. The chain joins TRBV7-2 to TRBJ1-6; possible D gene TRBD1, 5 bases. The CDR3 is 18 amino acids. Trimming left V 7 bases short and J 0 bases short, with 19 bases between. CDR1 is SGHTA, CDR2 FQGNSA, per germline.

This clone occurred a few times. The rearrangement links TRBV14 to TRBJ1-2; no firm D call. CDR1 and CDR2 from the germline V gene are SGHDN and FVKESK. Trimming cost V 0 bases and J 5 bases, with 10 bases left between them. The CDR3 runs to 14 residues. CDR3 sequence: CASSQDRRFYGYTF. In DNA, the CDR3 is TGTGCCAGCAGCCAAGACCGCAGATTTTATGGCTACACCTTC.

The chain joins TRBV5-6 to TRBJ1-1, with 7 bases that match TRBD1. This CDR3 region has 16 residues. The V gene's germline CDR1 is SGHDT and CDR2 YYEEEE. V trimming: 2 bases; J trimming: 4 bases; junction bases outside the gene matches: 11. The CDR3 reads CASSFLGTEPPTEAFF. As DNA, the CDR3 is TGTGCCAGCAGCTTCCTTGGGACAGAGCCCCCCACTGAAGCTTTCTTT.

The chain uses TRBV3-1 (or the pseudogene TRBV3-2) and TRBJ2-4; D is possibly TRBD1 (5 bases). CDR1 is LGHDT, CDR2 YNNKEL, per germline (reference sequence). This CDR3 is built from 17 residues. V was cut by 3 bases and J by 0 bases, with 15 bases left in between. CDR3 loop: CASSHRQKGLAKNIQYF. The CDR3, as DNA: TGTGCCAGCAGCCATCGACAGAAGGGTTTAGCCAAAAACATTCAGTACTTC.

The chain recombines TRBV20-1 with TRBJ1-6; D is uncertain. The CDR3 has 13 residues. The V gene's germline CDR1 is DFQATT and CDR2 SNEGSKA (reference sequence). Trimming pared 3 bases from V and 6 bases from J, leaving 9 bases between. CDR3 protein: CSASLRFNSPLHF. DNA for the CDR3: TGCAGTGCTAGTTTACGGTTTAATTCACCCCTCCACTTT.